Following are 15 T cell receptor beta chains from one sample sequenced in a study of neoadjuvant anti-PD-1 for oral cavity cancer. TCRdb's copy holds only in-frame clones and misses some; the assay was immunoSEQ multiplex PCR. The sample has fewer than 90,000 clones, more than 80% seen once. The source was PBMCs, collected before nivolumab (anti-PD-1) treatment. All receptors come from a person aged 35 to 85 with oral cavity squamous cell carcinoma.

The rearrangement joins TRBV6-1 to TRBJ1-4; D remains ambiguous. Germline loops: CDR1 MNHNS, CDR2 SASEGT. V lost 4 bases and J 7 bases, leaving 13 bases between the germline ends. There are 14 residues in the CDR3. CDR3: CASSARTAGEKLFF. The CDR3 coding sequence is TGTGCCAGCAGTGCCCGAACAGCGGGTGAAAAACTGTTTTTT.

CDR3 DNA: TGTGCCAGCAGTTACAGGGGGCTGAGGGAGCAGTACTTC. This codes for CASSYRGLREQYF. The chain employs TRBV6-6 and TRBJ2-7; 7 bases agree with TRBD1. The CDR3 length is 13 residues. Germline values: CDR1 MNHNY, CDR2 SVGAGI (reference sequence). J lost 7 bases, V lost 2 bases, and 5 bases had no gene match.

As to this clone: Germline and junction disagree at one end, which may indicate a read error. DNA for the CDR3: TGTGCCAGCAGTAGGGCGACAGGGAACATCGGGGAGCTGTTTTTT. Protein sequence: CASSRATGNIGELFF. The rearrangement uses TRBV6-1 and TRBJ2-2, with 7 bases lining up with TRBD1. The CDR3 is made up of 15 amino acids. Per the germline V gene, CDR1 is MNHNS and CDR2 is SASEGT.

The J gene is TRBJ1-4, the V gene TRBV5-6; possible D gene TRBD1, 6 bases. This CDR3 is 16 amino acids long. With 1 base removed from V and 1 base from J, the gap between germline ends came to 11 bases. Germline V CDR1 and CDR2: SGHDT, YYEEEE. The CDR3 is CASSLRQAVTNEKLFF. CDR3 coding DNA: TGTGCCAGCAGCTTGAGACAGGCGGTAACTAATGAAAAACTGTTTTTT. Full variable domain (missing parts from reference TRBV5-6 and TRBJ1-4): DAGVTQSPTHLIKTRGQQVTLRCSPKSGHDTVSWYQQALGQGPQFIFQYYEEEERQRGNFPDRFSGHQFPNYSSELNVNALLLGDSALYLCASSLRQAVTNEKLFFGSGTQLSVL.

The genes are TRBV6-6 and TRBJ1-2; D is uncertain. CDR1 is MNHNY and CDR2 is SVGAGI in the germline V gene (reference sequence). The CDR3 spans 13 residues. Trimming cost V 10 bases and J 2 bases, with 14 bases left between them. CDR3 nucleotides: TGTGCCATCCGTCTAAGTAAGAACTATGGCTACACCTTC. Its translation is CAIRLSKNYGYTF.

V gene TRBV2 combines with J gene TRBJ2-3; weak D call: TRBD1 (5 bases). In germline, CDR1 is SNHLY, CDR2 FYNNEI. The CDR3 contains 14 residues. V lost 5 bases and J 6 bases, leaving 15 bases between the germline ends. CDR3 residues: CASSRVTVTDTQYF. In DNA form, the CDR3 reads TGTGCCAGCAGTAGGGTGACAGTCACGGATACGCAGTATTTT.

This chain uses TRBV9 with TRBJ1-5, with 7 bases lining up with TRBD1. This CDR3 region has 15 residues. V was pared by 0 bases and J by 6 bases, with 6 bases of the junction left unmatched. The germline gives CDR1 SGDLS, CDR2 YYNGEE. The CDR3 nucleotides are TGTGCCAGCAGCGTAGAAGGGGGCGAAGGTCAGCCCCAGCATTTT. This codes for CASSVEGGEGQPQHF.

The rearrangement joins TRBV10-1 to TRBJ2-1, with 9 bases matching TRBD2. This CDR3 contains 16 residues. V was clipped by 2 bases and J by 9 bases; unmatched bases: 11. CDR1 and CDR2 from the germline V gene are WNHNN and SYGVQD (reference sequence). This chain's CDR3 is CASSEGLAGGPGEQFF. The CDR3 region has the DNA TGCGCCAGCAGTGAGGGTCTCGCGGGAGGGCCCGGTGAGCAGTTCTTC.

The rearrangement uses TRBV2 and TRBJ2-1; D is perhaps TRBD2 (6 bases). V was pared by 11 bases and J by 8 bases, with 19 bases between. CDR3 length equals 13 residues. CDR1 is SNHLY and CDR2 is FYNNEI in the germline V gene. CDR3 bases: TGTGCCGGATCAAGCCGACTAGGCGATGAGCAGTTCTTC. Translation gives CAGSSRLGDEQFF.

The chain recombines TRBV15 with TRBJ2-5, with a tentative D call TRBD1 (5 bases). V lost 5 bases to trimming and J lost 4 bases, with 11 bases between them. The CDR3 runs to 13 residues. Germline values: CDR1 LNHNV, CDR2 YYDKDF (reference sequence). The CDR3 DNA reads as TGTGCCACCAGCCGCGGTAGGGGAGAGACCCAGTACTTC. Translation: CATSRGRGETQYF.

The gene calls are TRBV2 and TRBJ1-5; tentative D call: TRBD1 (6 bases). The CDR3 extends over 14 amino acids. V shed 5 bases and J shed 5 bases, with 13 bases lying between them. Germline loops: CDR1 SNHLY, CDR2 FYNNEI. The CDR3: CASSTGLGDQPQHF. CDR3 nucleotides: TGTGCCAGCAGTACAGGGTTGGGCGATCAGCCCCAGCATTTT.

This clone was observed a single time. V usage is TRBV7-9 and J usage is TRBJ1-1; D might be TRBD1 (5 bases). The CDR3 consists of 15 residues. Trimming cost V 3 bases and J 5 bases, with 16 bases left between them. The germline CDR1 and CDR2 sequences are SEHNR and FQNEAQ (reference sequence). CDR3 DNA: TGTGCCAGCAGCTTCCTACAGGAGACGGGGACTGAAGCTTTCTTT. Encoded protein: CASSFLQETGTEAFF.

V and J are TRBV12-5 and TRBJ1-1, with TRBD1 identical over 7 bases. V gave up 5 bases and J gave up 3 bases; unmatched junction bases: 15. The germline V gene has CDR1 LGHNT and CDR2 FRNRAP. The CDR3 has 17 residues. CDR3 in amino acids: CASGTTGYEDLYTEAFF. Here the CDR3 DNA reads TGTGCTAGTGGTACGACAGGGTACGAGGACCTTTACACTGAAGCTTTCTTT.

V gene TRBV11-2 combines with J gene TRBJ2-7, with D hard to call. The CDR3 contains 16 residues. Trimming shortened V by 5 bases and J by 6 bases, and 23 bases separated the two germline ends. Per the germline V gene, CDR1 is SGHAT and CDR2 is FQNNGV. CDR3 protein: CASSAPSVRGPGEQYF. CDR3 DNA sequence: TGTGCCAGCAGCGCCCCCTCGGTCCGCGGACCAGGCGAGCAGTACTTC.

CDR3 sequence reads: CATLDRVTTGELFF. The CDR3 coding sequence is TGTGCCACCCTGGACAGGGTTACCACCGGGGAGCTGTTTTTT. V is TRBV10-3 and J is TRBJ2-2, with TRBD1 matching over 8 bases. This CDR3 spans 14 amino acids. Germline assignment: CDR1 ENHRY and CDR2 SYGVKD. Trimming at V came to 10 bases and at J to 4 bases, leaving 8 bases not matched to a gene.